The subject of this entry is one TCR beta chain. This entry is derived from a study of control samples from healthy donors and cancer patients. V was pared by 4 bases and J by 2 bases, with 13 bases between. The CDR3 extends over 15 amino acids. CDR1 and CDR2 (germline): SGHAT, FQDESV (reference sequence). The repertoire was sequenced with immunoSEQ multiplex PCR; TCRdb's copy has only in-frame clones and lacks some. The sample contains under 7,500 clones, over 70% of which appear only once. Sequencing used formalin-fixed, paraffin-embedded tissue. The receptor was isolated from a male donor with melanoma. The chain is built from TRBV11-1 and TRBJ2-3; D is undetermined. CDR3 DNA sequence: TGTGCCAGCAGCTGGGATGAGGTCCACACAGATACGCAGTATTTT. It is translated as CASSWDEVHTDTQYF.